This T cell receptor beta chain was recovered during a study of cytomegalovirus exposure and HLA in healthy donors. Study-level results: Subsequent analysis found a tendency for first-cohort TCR clusters to co-occur within the 95 to 150 validation repertoires. CMV antigen specificity of a few CMV-associated chains was confirmed in vitro.

Germline CDR1 and CDR2: SGHRS and YFSETQ. CDR3 length: 13 residues. Between the trimmed V and J ends, which lost 4 bases and 4 bases, there was a span of 11 bases. Details on this clone: The antigen is not known.

The assay was immunoSEQ multiplex PCR, and TCRdb's table has in-frame clones only and misses some. The data show under 140,000 clones, around 87% seen once. The V call is TRBV5-1, the J call TRBJ2-5; no firm D call. The origin of this receptor is a woman aged 25 to 45 in good health and CMV-seropositive. The material sequenced was PBMCs. In DNA, the CDR3 is TGCGCCAGCAGCACGACTGCCCGAGAGACCCAGTACTTC. Residues: CASSTTARETQYF.